The 29 T cell receptor beta chains below come from one sample, sequenced in a study of shared clonotypes between healthy human individuals. Clones were read by immunoSEQ multiplex PCR, and TCRdb kept only the in-frame ones, dropping some. The table records some 240,000 clones, over 60% of them present only once. Sequenced: memory CD4+ T cells sorted from blood. As to subset: CD45RA-negative fraction. The receptors stem from a young man in good health.

The chain combines TRBV2 with TRBJ2-5; TRBD1 aligns across 7 bases. V trimming: 2 bases; J trimming: 4 bases; junction bases outside the gene matches: 4. CDR3 length: 14 residues. CDR1 SNHLY and CDR2 FYNNEI come from the germline V gene. CDR3 nucleotides: TGTGCCAGCAGTGAAACTCCAGGGGGAGAGACCCAGTACTTC. It codes for CASSETPGGETQYF.

About this clone itself: The sample has other DNA sequences that encode this CDR3 too. The chain is built from TRBV28 and TRBJ1-1, with D uncertain. CDR3 size: 11 residues. Germline CDR1 and CDR2: MDHEN and SYDVKM. V was pared by 4 bases and J by 6 bases, with 6 bases between. This chain's CDR3 is CASSSQAEAFF. For the CDR3, the DNA is TGTGCCAGCAGTTCTCAGGCTGAAGCTTTCTTT.

The chain has TRBV18 and TRBJ2-7; D uncertain. Trimming cost V 2 bases and J 0 bases, with 8 bases left between them. CDR1 and CDR2 from the germline V gene are KGHSH and LQKENI. This CDR3 has 14 residues. CDR3 sequence reads: CASSPMHFSYEQYF. CDR3 bases: TGTGCCAGCTCACCAATGCATTTCTCCTACGAGCAGTACTTC.

The rearrangement uses TRBV7-7 and TRBJ2-5, with D perhaps TRBD2 (6 bases). This CDR3 contains 15 residues. CDR1 and CDR2 from the germline V gene are SSHAT and FNYEAQ (reference sequence). With 5 bases removed from V and 2 bases from J, the gap between germline ends came to 15 bases. The CDR3 sequence: CASSPTGTPQETQYF. The CDR3 DNA reads TGTGCCAGCAGCCCGACCGGGACTCCACAAGAGACCCAGTACTTC.

The chain combines TRBV7-9 with TRBJ1-2; no definite D call. The germline V gene has CDR1 SEHNR and CDR2 FQNEAQ (reference sequence). V lost 4 bases and J lost 6, with 12 bases in between. CDR3 size: 13 residues. The CDR3 is CASSSSWEDGYTF. CDR3 nucleotide sequence: TGTGCCAGCAGCTCCTCTTGGGAAGATGGCTACACCTTC. The whole variable domain, filled in from reference TRBV7-9 and TRBJ1-2, reads DTGVSQNPRHKITKRGQNVTFRCDPISEHNRLYWYRQTLGQGPEFLTYFQNEAQLEKSRLLSDRFSAERPKGSFSTLEIQRTEQGDSAMYLCASSSSWEDGYTFGSGTRLTVV.

The rearrangement links TRBV11-2 to TRBJ2-2, with D unresolved. Trimming pared 2 bases from V and 6 bases from J, leaving 10 bases between. The V gene's germline CDR1 is SGHAT and CDR2 FQNNGV. The CDR3 extends over 14 amino acids. This chain's CDR3 is CASSLLAFAGELFF. For the CDR3, the DNA is TGTGCCAGCAGCTTACTCGCGTTCGCCGGGGAGCTGTTTTTT.

The chain uses TRBV14 and TRBJ2-1; D gene unclear. The CDR3 spans 14 residues. Germline CDR1 reads SGHDN; CDR2 reads FVKESK. Trimming took off 4 bases at V and 0 bases at J, with 7 bases between the two ends. This CDR3 is CASSRGGSYNEQFF. For the CDR3, the DNA is TGTGCCAGCAGCCGAGGCGGCTCCTACAATGAGCAGTTCTTC.

This chain uses TRBV5-1 with TRBJ2-5; 9 bases align to TRBD1. The V gene end was trimmed by 0 bases and the J gene end by 5 bases; junction bases not matched to a gene: 11. Germline assignment: CDR1 SGHRS and CDR2 YFSETQ. This CDR3 comprises 17 residues. The CDR3 loop is CASSLAFAGQGSETQYF. CDR3 coding DNA: TGCGCCAGCAGCTTGGCCTTTGCGGGACAGGGATCGGAGACCCAGTACTTC.

This clone occurred a few times. Additional DNA sequences in this sample encode the identical CDR3. The J gene is TRBJ1-1, the V gene TRBV29-1, with 9 bases matching TRBD1. Germline assignment: CDR1 SQVTM and CDR2 ANQGSEA. This CDR3 is 13 amino acids long. The V segment lost 6 bases and the J segment 5 bases; nucleotides outside the gene matches: 7. The CDR3 here is CSVEGQGGTEAFF. The CDR3 bases are TGCAGCGTAGAGGGACAGGGAGGAACTGAAGCTTTCTTT.

This clone was detected only a few times. The V and J genes are TRBV2 and TRBJ2-3; weak D call: TRBD1 (5 bases). The CDR3 extends over 10 amino acids. With 8 bases removed from V and 11 bases from J, the gap between germline ends came to 11 bases. Germline assignment: CDR1 SNHLY and CDR2 FYNNEI. As DNA, the CDR3 is TGTGCCAGCGAGCAGGGAAGGCAGTATTTT. It encodes CASEQGRQYF. Full variable domain (outside the CDR3, taken from reference TRBV2 and TRBJ2-3): EPEVTQTPSHQVTQMGQEVILRCVPISNHLYFYWYRQILGQKVEFLVSFYNNEISEKSEIFDDQFSVERPDGSNFTLKIRSTKLEDSAMYFCASEQGRQYFGPGTRLTVL.

The chain employs TRBV5-1 and TRBJ2-7; possible D gene TRBD1, 6 bases. The V end lost 3 bases, the J end lost 6 bases, and 22 bases lay between the germline ends. In germline, CDR1 is SGHRS, CDR2 YFSETQ. This CDR3 contains 16 residues. CDR3 protein: CASSSHQYRDGREQYF. CDR3 coding DNA: TGCGCCAGCAGCTCTCACCAATACAGGGATGGCCGCGAGCAGTACTTC.

The sample holds one count of this clone. The J gene is TRBJ2-3, the V gene TRBV7-6; no reliable D call. Per germline, CDR1 SGHVS and CDR2 FNYEAQ. Between the trimmed V and J ends, which lost 7 bases and 6 bases, there was a span of 14 bases. This CDR3 has 13 amino acids. The CDR3 loop is CASTGPELDTQYF. The CDR3 coding sequence is TGTGCCAGCACGGGTCCTGAGTTGGATACGCAGTATTTT. Variable domain in full (rest from reference TRBV7-6 and TRBJ2-3): GAGVSQSPRYKVTKRGQDVALRCDPISGHVSLYWYRQALGQGPEFLTYFNYEAQQDKSGLPNDRFSAERPEGSISTLTIQRTEQRDSAMYRCASTGPELDTQYFGPGTRLTVL.

To note about this clone: The junction departs from the called germline gene at one end, perhaps through a read error. The CDR3 bases are TGTGCTAGCAGCAGTAGCGGGACCTCCTACAATGAGCAGTTCTTC. Amino acid sequence: CASSSSGTSYNEQFF. The chain has TRBV7-7 and TRBJ2-1; 8 nucleotides agree with TRBD2. The length of the CDR3 is 15 residues. From germline, CDR1 is SSHAT and CDR2 FNYEAQ (reference sequence).

This clone was counted only a few times. This chain links TRBV5-5 with TRBJ1-5, with TRBD1 as a possible D gene (6 bases). The CDR3 totals 15 residues. Per germline, CDR1 SGHKS and CDR2 YYEKEE (reference sequence). Trimming took off 2 bases at V and 5 bases at J, with 14 bases between the two ends. The CDR3 protein is CASSFDTGTYQPQHF. CDR3 DNA sequence: TGTGCCAGCAGCTTTGACACAGGGACCTATCAGCCCCAGCATTTT.

In its sample, this clone was seen a few times. This rearrangement joins TRBV5-1 to TRBJ2-5; 7 nucleotides agree with TRBD1. The V segment lost 4 bases and the J segment 3 bases; nucleotides outside the gene matches: 15. CDR3 length equals 17 residues. Germline CDR1 is SGHRS and CDR2 is YFSETQ. This chain's CDR3 is CASSLHPFRDSEETQYF. CDR3 bases: TGCGCCAGCAGCCTACACCCCTTCCGGGACAGTGAAGAGACCCAGTACTTC.

The rearrangement links TRBV5-4 to TRBJ2-1; D is undetermined. This CDR3 comprises 13 residues. V was pared by 1 base and J by 8 bases, with 10 bases between. Germline V gene data show CDR1 as SGHNT and CDR2 as YYREEE (reference sequence). The CDR3 nucleotides are TGTGCCAGCAGCTTGTTTCTGAACCATGAGCAGTTCTTC. Protein sequence: CASSLFLNHEQFF.

This clone came up once. The J gene is TRBJ2-3, the V gene TRBV6-1; 8 bases agree with TRBD2. The germline gives CDR1 MNHNS, CDR2 SASEGT. Trimming took 5 bases from V and 5 from J; bases not matched to a gene: 9. The length of the CDR3 is 15 residues. CDR3 in amino acids: CASSNLAGLVDTQYF. The CDR3, as DNA: TGTGCCAGCAGTAACTTAGCGGGGCTGGTAGATACGCAGTATTTT.

The rearrangement joins TRBV7-4 to TRBJ2-1; D possibly corresponds to TRBD1 (6 bases). V was pared by 5 bases and J by 5 bases, with 22 bases between. The CDR3 length is 17 residues. Germline CDR1 SGHVT, CDR2 SQSDAQ. Here the CDR3 reads CASSPDRLGLQNNEQFF. CDR3 nucleotide sequence: TGTGCCAGCAGCCCGGACAGACTCGGCCTACAAAACAATGAGCAGTTCTTC.

In this sample, this clone turned up a few times. The V call is TRBV27, the J call TRBJ2-7; 8 nucleotides match TRBD2. The CDR3 is 15 amino acids. Trimming at V came to 5 bases and at J to 6 bases, leaving 12 bases not matched to a gene. Germline V gene lookup returns CDR1 MNHEY and CDR2 SMNVEV (reference sequence). The CDR3 sequence: CASSPRGSGTFEQYF. CDR3 nucleotides: TGTGCCAGCAGTCCCCGTGGTAGCGGGACTTTCGAGCAGTACTTC.

The V call is TRBV2, the J call TRBJ2-4; 8 bases map to TRBD1. This CDR3 contains 13 residues. V dropped 8 bases and J dropped 6; count of bases not matched to a gene: 6. Per germline, CDR1 SNHLY and CDR2 FYNNEI. CDR3 region: CASLFGQGNIQYF. Written as DNA, the CDR3 is TGTGCCAGCCTGTTTGGACAGGGAAACATTCAGTACTTC.

The chain links TRBV28 to TRBJ1-5; D is uncertain. The ends were cut back, 7 bases at V and 7 bases at J, with 17 bases in the middle. The CDR3 is made up of 14 amino acids. Germline loops: CDR1 MDHEN, CDR2 SYDVKM. The DNA of the CDR3 is TGTGCCAGCACCAACTATGGGGTGAGACAGCCCCAGCATTTT. Translation gives CASTNYGVRQPQHF.

A note on this clone: The sample has other DNA sequences that encode this CDR3 too. The chain has TRBV28 and TRBJ2-7; D is uncertain. The CDR3 runs to 11 residues. Trimming took 5 bases from V and 3 from J, leaving 5 bases between them. Germline V gives CDR1 MDHEN, CDR2 SYDVKM. CDR3 nucleotides: TGTGCCAGCAGTCTTCACTACGAGCAGTACTTC. Its translation is CASSLHYEQYF.

V usage is TRBV28 and J usage is TRBJ2-6; 7 bases match TRBD1. Trimming cost V 6 bases and J 1 base; bases outside gene matches: 12. The CDR3 spans 18 residues. Germline CDR1 reads MDHEN; CDR2 reads SYDVKM. CDR3 DNA sequence: TGTGCCAGCAGCGGATCGGCAGGGGGAAGTTCTGGGGCCAACGTCCTGACTTTC. Protein product: CASSGSAGGSSGANVLTF.

V usage is TRBV15 and J usage is TRBJ2-3; a possible D gene is TRBD2 (5 bases). The CDR3 covers 13 residues. The V gene lost 7 bases and the J gene lost 0 bases, with 8 bases spanning the gap. Germline V lookup: CDR1 LNHNV, CDR2 YYDKDF (reference sequence). The CDR3 loop reads CATTERSTDTQYF. The CDR3 region has the DNA TGTGCCACCACGGAGCGGAGCACAGATACGCAGTATTTT.

This clone turned up a few times. The chain links TRBV27 to TRBJ1-2; D uncertain. CDR1 and CDR2 from the germline V gene are MNHEY and SMNVEV (reference sequence). The CDR3 consists of 15 residues. The V gene lost 5 bases and the J gene lost 6 bases, with 19 bases spanning the gap. Here the CDR3 reads CASSPLDLLGNGYTF. CDR3 nucleotides: TGTGCCAGCAGTCCCCTCGACCTCCTCGGGAATGGCTACACCTTC.

The V gene is TRBV18, the J gene TRBJ2-5; the match to TRBD1 covers 7 bases. Germline V gene sequence: CDR1 KGHSH, CDR2 LQKENI. The CDR3 has 15 residues. Losses at the gene ends were 3 bases for V and 0 bases for J; bases not matched to a gene: 4. The CDR3 DNA reads as TGTGCCAGCTCACCCCGACAGGGTAACCAAGAGACCCAGTACTTC. Translated: CASSPRQGNQETQYF.

The chain couples TRBV11-2 to TRBJ2-6, with a possible D match to TRBD2 (5 bases). Trimming pared 5 bases from V and 0 bases from J, leaving 14 bases between. This CDR3 contains 17 residues. CDR1 SGHAT and CDR2 FQNNGV come from the germline V gene. The CDR3 region has the DNA TGTGCCAGCAGCCCCGGGCCGGGGATCTCTGGGGCCAACGTCCTGACTTTC. It specifies CASSPGPGISGANVLTF.

This clone was picked up many times. V usage is TRBV11-2 and J usage is TRBJ2-2; 9 nucleotides align to TRBD2. V lost 0 bases to trimming and J lost 8 bases; unmatched junction nucleotides: 7. The V gene's germline CDR1 is SGHAT and CDR2 FQNNGV. This CDR3 has 16 residues. DNA for the CDR3: TGTGCCAGCAGCTTAGAGATAGCGGGAGCCATGGGGGAGCTGTTTTTT. Encoded protein: CASSLEIAGAMGELFF.

The V gene is TRBV7-6, the J gene TRBJ2-2; D may match TRBD1 or TRBD2 (5 bases each). CDR1 is SGHVS, CDR2 FNYEAQ, per germline. This CDR3 has 16 amino acids. Trimming cost V 2 bases and J 7 bases, with 17 bases left between them. Written as DNA, the CDR3 is TGTGCCAGCAGCTTATACGGTGTGGGGACGGACGGGGAGCTGTTTTTT. As protein: CASSLYGVGTDGELFF.